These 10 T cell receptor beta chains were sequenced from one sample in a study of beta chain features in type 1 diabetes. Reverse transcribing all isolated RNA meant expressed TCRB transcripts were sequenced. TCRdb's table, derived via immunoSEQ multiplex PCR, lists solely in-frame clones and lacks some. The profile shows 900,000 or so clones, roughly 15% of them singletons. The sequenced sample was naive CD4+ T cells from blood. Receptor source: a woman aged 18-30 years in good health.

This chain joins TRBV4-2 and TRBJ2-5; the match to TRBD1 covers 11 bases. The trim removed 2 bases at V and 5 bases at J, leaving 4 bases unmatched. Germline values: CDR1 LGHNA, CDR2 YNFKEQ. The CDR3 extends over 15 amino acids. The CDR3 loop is CASSQPGQGAETQYF. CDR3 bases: TGTGCCAGCAGCCAACCCGGACAGGGGGCTGAGACCCAGTACTTC.

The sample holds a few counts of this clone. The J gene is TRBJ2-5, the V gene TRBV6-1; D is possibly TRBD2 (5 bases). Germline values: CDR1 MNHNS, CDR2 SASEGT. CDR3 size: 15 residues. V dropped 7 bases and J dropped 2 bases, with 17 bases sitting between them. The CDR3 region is CASTEAGGLQETQYF. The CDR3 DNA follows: TGTGCCAGCACCGAGGCGGGCGGTTTACAAGAGACCCAGTACTTC.

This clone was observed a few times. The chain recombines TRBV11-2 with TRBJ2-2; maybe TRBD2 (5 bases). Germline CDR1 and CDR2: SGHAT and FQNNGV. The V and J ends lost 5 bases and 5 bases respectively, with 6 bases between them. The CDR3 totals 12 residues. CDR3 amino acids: CASSRETGELFF. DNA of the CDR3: TGTGCCAGCAGCAGGGAGACCGGGGAGCTGTTTTTT.

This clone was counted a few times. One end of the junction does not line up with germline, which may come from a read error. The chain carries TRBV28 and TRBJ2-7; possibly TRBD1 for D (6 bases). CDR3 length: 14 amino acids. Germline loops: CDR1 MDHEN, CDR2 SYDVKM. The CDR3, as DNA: TGTGCCAGCAGTTACACAGGGCTCTCCCACGAGCAGTACTTC. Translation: CASSYTGLSHEQYF.

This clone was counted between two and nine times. The CDR3 loop reads CASSINYRADEQFF. The CDR3 bases are TGTGCCAGCAGCATTAACTACAGGGCGGATGAGCAGTTCTTC. The chain has TRBV9 and TRBJ2-1; perhaps TRBD1 as D (6 bases). This CDR3 contains 14 residues. Trimming stripped 4 bases from V and 8 bases from J, with 16 bases between. Germline V gene sequence: CDR1 SGDLS, CDR2 YYNGEE.

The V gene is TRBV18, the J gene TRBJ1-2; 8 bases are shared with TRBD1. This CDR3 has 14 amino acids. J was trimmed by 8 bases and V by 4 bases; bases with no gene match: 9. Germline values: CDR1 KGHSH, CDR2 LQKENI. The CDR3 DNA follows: TGTGCCAGCTCACATGGACAGGGAGAGGAGGGCTACACCTTC. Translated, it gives CASSHGQGEEGYTF. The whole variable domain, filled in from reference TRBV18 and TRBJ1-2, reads NAGVMQNPRHLVRRRGQEARLRCSPMKGHSHVYWYRQLPEEGLKFMVYLQKENIIDESGMPKERFSAEFPKEGPSILRIQQVVRGDSAAYFCASSHGQGEEGYTFGSGTRLTVV.

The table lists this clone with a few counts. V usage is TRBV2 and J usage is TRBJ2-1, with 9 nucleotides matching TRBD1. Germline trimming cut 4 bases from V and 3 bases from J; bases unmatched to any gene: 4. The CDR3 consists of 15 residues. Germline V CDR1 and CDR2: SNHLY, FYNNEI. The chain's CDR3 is CASSVQGANYNEQFF. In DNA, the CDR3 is TGTGCCAGCAGTGTACAGGGGGCCAACTACAATGAGCAGTTCTTC.

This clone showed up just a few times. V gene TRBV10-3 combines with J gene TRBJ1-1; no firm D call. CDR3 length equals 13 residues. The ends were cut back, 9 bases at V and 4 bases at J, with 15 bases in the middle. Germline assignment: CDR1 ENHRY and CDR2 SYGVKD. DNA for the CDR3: TGTGCCATGGGAACCCCCCCGGTCACTGAAGCTTTCTTT. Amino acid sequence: CAMGTPPVTEAFF.

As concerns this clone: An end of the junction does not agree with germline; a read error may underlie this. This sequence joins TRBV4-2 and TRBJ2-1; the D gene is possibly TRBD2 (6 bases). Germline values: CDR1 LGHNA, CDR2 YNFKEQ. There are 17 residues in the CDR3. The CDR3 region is CASNQDRLRGSYNEQFF. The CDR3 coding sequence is TGTGCCAGCAACCAAGACCGTTTGCGGGGAAGCTACAATGAGCAGTTCTTC.

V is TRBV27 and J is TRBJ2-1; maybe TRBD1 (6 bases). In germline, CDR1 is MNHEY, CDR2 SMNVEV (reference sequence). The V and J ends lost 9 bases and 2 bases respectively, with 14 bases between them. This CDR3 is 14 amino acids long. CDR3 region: CASSDRSPYNEQFF. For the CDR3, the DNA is TGTGCCAGTAGCGACAGGTCCCCCTACAATGAGCAGTTCTTC.